The 4 T cell receptor beta chains reported below all come from one sample, sequenced in a study of identical twins. A single record per CDR3 protein comes from TCRdb applying MiXCR to the 5' RACE reads. This table holds around 1.7 million distinct CDR3 sequences, around a third found once. The specimen was cord blood. The receptors come from a newborn girl in good health.

This clonotype was seen a few times. The chain employs TRBV2 and TRBJ2-3; the match to TRBD2 covers 9 bases. Germline CDR1 is SNHLY and CDR2 is FYNNEI. Losses at the gene ends were 8 bases for V and 11 bases for J; bases not matched to a gene: 17. The CDR3 spans 15 residues. The CDR3 nucleotides read TGTGCCAGCCCGACCGGGACTAGCAGCTTCGGCGAGCAGTATTTT. Protein sequence: CASPTGTSSFGEQYF. Based on the CDR3 plus reference TRBV2 and TRBJ2-3, the full variable domain is EPEVTQTPSHQVTQMGQEVILRCVPISNHLYFYWYRQILGQKVEFLVSFYNNEISEKSEIFDDQFSVERPDGSNFTLKIRSTKLEDSAMYFCASPTGTSSFGEQYFGPGTRLTVL.

This clonotype has a handful of counts. V and J are TRBV12-3 or TRBV12-4 and TRBJ2-7; D perhaps matches TRBD1 (6 bases). Trimming removed 6 bases at V and 5 bases at J, with 20 bases between. The CDR3 covers 15 residues. The CDR3 region has the DNA TGTGCCAGCAGCCCCACTACAGGGATCGGAGACGAGCAGTACTTC. It translates to CASSPTTGIGDEQYF.

V gene TRBV5-1 combines with J gene TRBJ2-3, with D perhaps given as TRBD1 or TRBD2 (5 bases each). This CDR3 spans 18 amino acids. Per the germline V gene, CDR1 is SGHRS and CDR2 is YFSETQ. V lost 4 bases and J lost 0, with 21 bases in between. CDR3: CASSGALGADLSTDTQYF. Here the CDR3 DNA reads TGCGCCAGCAGCGGGGCCCTCGGAGCGGACCTTAGCACAGATACGCAGTATTTT. Full variable domain (outside the CDR3, taken from reference TRBV5-1 and TRBJ2-3): KAGVTQTPRYLIKTRGQQVTLSCSPISGHRSVSWYQQTPGQGLQFLFEYFSETQRNKGNFPGRFSGRQFSNSRSEMNVSTLELGDSALYLCASSGALGADLSTDTQYFGPGTRLTVL.

This clonotype was seen a few times. The chain is built from TRBV2 and TRBJ1-1; 8 bases fit TRBD1. The CDR3 is made up of 15 amino acids. Germline V gives CDR1 SNHLY, CDR2 FYNNEI. Unmatched junction bases numbered 4, after V lost 4 bases and J lost 0 bases. CDR3: CASSGQGAMNTEAFF. In DNA form, the CDR3 reads TGTGCCAGCAGTGGGCAGGGGGCAATGAACACTGAAGCTTTCTTT.